These T cell receptor beta chains were read from a single sample in a study of cytomegalovirus exposure and HLA in healthy donors. Assay: immunoSEQ multiplex PCR; the TCRdb copy retains only in-frame clones and omits some. The table lists around 210,000 clones, approximately 85% of them singletons, with less than 3% in the top ten. The sample comprised PBMCs. These receptors all come from a woman aged 40 to 50 in good health and CMV-seronegative. Both conserved end residues are part of each CDR3. The D gene is left open where the match is weak. Some rows mark clone size as missing; the rest say once, few, many or name a class of expanded clone.

CDR3	DNA	V	J	size	D
CASRTGLYEQYF	TGTGCCAGTCGGACAGGACTCTACGAGCAGTACTTC	TRBV28	TRBJ2-7	NA	TRBD1
CSAGTSGSLQTDTQYF	TGTTCTGCCGGGACTAGCGGGAGTTTGCAGACCGATACGCAGTATTTT	TRBV30	TRBJ2-3	few	TRBD2
CATSPGLNLYNEQFF	TGTGCCACCAGCCCGGGACTAAATCTCTACAATGAGCAGTTCTTC	TRBV15	TRBJ2-1	NA	TRBD2
CASSLFGQGNTEAFF	TGTGCCAGCAGTTTATTCGGACAGGGGAACACTGAAGCTTTCTTT	TRBV27	TRBJ1-1	NA	TRBD1
CAWSALGYSNQPQHF	TGTGCCTGGAGTGCCCTCGGTTATAGCAATCAGCCCCAGCATTTT	TRBV30	TRBJ1-5	NA	NA
CASSLVGRQLTGELFF	TGTGCCAGCAGCTTAGTGGGGCGGCAATTGACCGGGGAGCTGTTTTTT	TRBV7-8	TRBJ2-2	once	NA
CASSPTGGNQPQHF	TGTGCCAGCTCACCGACAGGGGGCAATCAGCCCCAGCATTTT	TRBV18	TRBJ1-5	NA	TRBD1
CASSFSPAGSTDTQYF	TGTGCCAGCAGCTTCTCTCCCGCAGGGTCAACAGATACGCAGTATTTT	TRBV7-9	TRBJ2-3	NA	NA
CASSLGGQETQYF	TGCGCCAGCAGCTTAGGCGGCCAAGAGACCCAGTACTTC	TRBV5-1	TRBJ2-5	NA	NA
CASSISVSSYNEQFF	TGTGCCAGTAGTATATCTGTTAGCTCCTACAATGAGCAGTTCTTC	TRBV19	TRBJ2-1	NA	NA
CAISGKGDTEAFF	TGTGCCATCAGTGGGAAGGGGGACACTGAAGCTTTCTTT	TRBV10-3	TRBJ1-1	few	NA
CASSSRTGASYEQYF	TGTGCCAGTAGTTCAAGGACAGGGGCCTCCTACGAGCAGTACTTC	TRBV19	TRBJ2-7	NA	TRBD1
CASSPSAGAGLDNYGYTF	TGTGCCAGCTCACCCTCGGCAGGGGCAGGTCTTGATAACTATGGCTACACCTTC	TRBV18	TRBJ1-2	NA	NA
CASSFRGSLSYEQYF	TGTGCCAGCAGTTTTCGAGGGTCCCTCTCCTACGAGCAGTACTTC	TRBV28	TRBJ2-7	NA	NA
CASRPGRQRGYGYTF	TGCGCCAGTCGCCCGGGACGCCAAAGGGGGTATGGCTACACCTTC	TRBV5-1	TRBJ1-2	NA	NA
CASSGRGFGGELFF	TGTGCCAGCAGCGGCAGGGGTTTCGGCGGGGAGCTGTTTTTT	TRBV9	TRBJ2-2	NA	NA
CASRPVGAGRLSGYTF	TGTGCCAGCAGACCGGTAGGAGCGGGCAGATTAAGCGGCTACACCTTC	TRBV9	TRBJ1-2	NA	NA
CSLSGLAGVEETQYF	TGCAGTCTAAGTGGGCTAGCGGGAGTTGAAGAGACCCAGTACTTC	TRBV29-1	TRBJ2-5	NA	TRBD2
CASSEQGINNEQFF	TGCGCCAGCAGCGAACAGGGGATCAACAATGAGCAGTTCTTC	TRBV5-1	TRBJ2-1	NA	TRBD1
CSSSSGRVTTEAFF	TGTTCCAGCAGCTCAGGGCGTGTGACCACTGAAGCTTTCTTT	TRBV7-9	TRBJ1-1	NA	NA
CASSSTTSGKAYEQYF	TGTGCCAGCAGCTCGACCACTAGCGGGAAGGCCTACGAGCAGTACTTC	TRBV7-2	TRBJ2-7	NA	TRBD2
CASSFGQGYGYTF	TGTGCCAGCAGTTTCGGACAGGGCTATGGCTACACCTTC	TRBV6-5	TRBJ1-2	NA	TRBD1
CASSDNLAGVKFF	TGTGCCAGCAGCGACAATCTAGCGGGAGTTAAGTTCTTC	TRBV7-9	TRBJ2-1	NA	TRBD2
CASSPPTVRNYGYTF	TGTGCCAGTAGTCCCCCAACGGTCAGGAACTATGGCTACACCTTC	TRBV19	TRBJ1-2	NA	NA
CASSRNGVGGGTEAFF	TGTGCCAGTAGCCGCAACGGGGTAGGGGGCGGCACTGAAGCTTTCTTT	TRBV19	TRBJ1-1	few	TRBD1
CASSEGIATGNTIYF	TGTGCCAGCAGTGAAGGAATAGCCACTGGAAACACCATATATTTT	TRBV6-1	TRBJ1-3	few	NA